What follows are 27 T cell receptor beta chains derived from one specimen sequenced in a study of early T cells in non-severe SARS-CoV-2 infection (dated by TCRdb to about 2021). Libraries were constructed by 5' RACE. Sequencing relied on a NextSeq 500. TCRdb reprocessed the public reads (quality trimming at Q25 with fastp, clone calling with MiXCR) and kept in-frame beta chains. Records with the same CDR3 protein are collapsed into one entry carrying the most frequent genes and DNA. The sample table shows about 64,000 distinct CDR3 sequences, and approximately 10% are seen once. The ten largest clones add up to less than 3.5% of the sample. Sample: whole blood, taken at baseline. These receptors were obtained from an adult who was a healthcare worker with PCR-confirmed SARS-CoV-2 infection or an uninfected control (not recorded which).

This chain connects TRBV4-2 to TRBJ2-5; the match to TRBD2 covers 9 bases. Germline CDR1 LGHNA, CDR2 YNFKEQ. The V segment lost 1 base and the J segment 2 bases; nucleotides outside the gene matches: 5. The CDR3 contains 16 residues. The CDR3 loop is CASSQVLAGAQETQYF. In DNA, the CDR3 is TGTGCCAGCAGCCAAGTGTTAGCGGGGGCTCAAGAGACCCAGTACTTC.

The genes are TRBV5-4 and TRBJ2-1, with 10 bases that match TRBD1. The CDR3 is 15 residues long. Germline values: CDR1 SGHNT, CDR2 YYREEE (reference sequence). V gave up 4 bases and J gave up 3 bases; unmatched junction bases: 4. This CDR3 is CASSLGQGDYNEQFF. The CDR3 DNA reads TGTGCCAGCAGCCTCGGACAGGGGGACTACAATGAGCAGTTCTTC.

This clonotype was observed a handful of times. Written as DNA, the CDR3 is TGTGCCAGCAGCTTAGAAGTGGGCAATGGCTACACCTTC. Encoded protein: CASSLEVGNGYTF. V and J are TRBV7-9 and TRBJ1-2; no firm D call. Germline V lookup: CDR1 SEHNR, CDR2 FQNEAQ (reference sequence). The CDR3 is made up of 13 amino acids. V lost 1 base to trimming and J lost 6 bases, with 9 bases between them.

This clonotype was seen a handful of times. The chain joins TRBV30 to TRBJ2-1; no firm D call. Germline lookup yields CDR1 GTSNPN and CDR2 SVGIG (reference sequence). Trimming removed 3 bases from V and 2 bases from J, with 5 bases in between. This CDR3 is built from 12 residues. CDR3 loop: CAWSLPYNEQFF. DNA of the CDR3: TGTGCCTGGAGCCTCCCCTACAATGAGCAGTTCTTC.

This clonotype was seen a few times. This chain uses TRBV7-3 with TRBJ2-3; 8 nucleotides agree with TRBD2. This CDR3 spans 12 amino acids. Looked up from germline, CDR1 is SGHTA and CDR2 is FQGTGA. J gave up 6 bases and V 4 bases, and 0 bases lay outside the gene matches. The CDR3 region is CASSSSGDTQYF. CDR3 coding DNA: TGTGCCAGCAGCTCTAGCGGGGATACGCAGTATTTT.

The V gene is TRBV19, the J gene TRBJ2-5; unclear D gene. From germline, CDR1 is LNHDA and CDR2 SQIVND (reference sequence). The CDR3 has 15 amino acids. V shed 3 bases and J shed 4 bases, with 15 bases lying between them. The CDR3 is CASSISDPRRETQYF. DNA for the CDR3: TGTGCCAGTAGTATCTCCGACCCCAGGCGAGAGACCCAGTACTTC. Together with reference TRBV19 and TRBJ2-5, the CDR3 gives the full variable domain: DGGITQSPKYLFRKEGQNVTLSCEQNLNHDAMYWYRQDPGQGLRLIYYSQIVNDFQKGDIAEGYSVSREKKESFPLTVTSAQKNPTAFYLCASSISDPRRETQYFGPGTRLLVL.

The chain combines TRBV6-2 or TRBV6-3 with TRBJ1-1; D possibly corresponds to TRBD1 (5 bases). The length of the CDR3 is 17 residues. The V gene lost 0 bases and the J gene lost 0 bases, with 14 bases spanning the gap. CDR1 and CDR2 (germline): MNHEY, SVGEGT. The CDR3 region has the DNA TGTGCCAGCAGTTACTCGACCGGGACTGGGATGAACACTGAAGCTTTCTTT. Translating it yields CASSYSTGTGMNTEAFF.

The sample holds many counts of this clonotype. The chain links TRBV5-1 to TRBJ1-2, with D hard to call. Trimming removed 0 bases at V and 12 bases at J, with 15 bases between. CDR1 is SGHRS and CDR2 is YFSETQ in the germline V gene. The CDR3 has 13 amino acids. The CDR3 DNA follows: TGCGCCAGCAGCTTGGCCACCCAAGGACTCAACACCTTC. It codes for CASSLATQGLNTF. Full variable domain (missing parts from reference TRBV5-1 and TRBJ1-2): KAGVTQTPRYLIKTRGQQVTLSCSPISGHRSVSWYQQTPGQGLQFLFEYFSETQRNKGNFPGRFSGRQFSNSRSEMNVSTLELGDSALYLCASSLATQGLNTFGSGTRLTVV.

This clonotype was counted ten times or more. The chain employs TRBV2 and TRBJ2-1, with a weak D call TRBD1 (6 bases). This CDR3 comprises 14 residues. The V and J ends lost 4 bases and 8 bases respectively, with 15 bases between them. The V gene's germline CDR1 is SNHLY and CDR2 FYNNEI. CDR3 in DNA: TGTGCCAGCAGTGTCCCAGGGGATAGGGATGAGCAGTTCTTC. Residues: CASSVPGDRDEQFF.

This clonotype was found many times. This chain uses TRBV9 with TRBJ2-2; D not resolved. The V gene's germline CDR1 is SGDLS and CDR2 YYNGEE. Trimming removed 2 bases at V and 0 bases at J, with 8 bases between. This CDR3 contains 15 residues. For the CDR3, the DNA is TGTGCCAGCAGCGTCTCTGTCGCGAACACCGGGGAGCTGTTTTTT. This sequence encodes CASSVSVANTGELFF.

This clonotype appeared many times. The chain carries TRBV11-2 and TRBJ2-3, with D perhaps assigned TRBD1 or TRBD2 (5 bases each). V shed 4 bases and J shed 3 bases, with 5 bases lying between them. CDR3 length: 12 amino acids. The germline CDR1 and CDR2 sequences are SGHAT and FQNNGV. CDR3 bases: TGTGCCAGCAGCTGGGGGACAGATACGCAGTATTTT. Translating it yields CASSWGTDTQYF.

The chain couples TRBV30 to TRBJ2-7; 8 nucleotides align to TRBD1. The V and J ends lost 2 bases and 2 bases, in that order; junction bases with no gene match: 14. The CDR3 spans 17 residues. Germline loops: CDR1 GTSNPN, CDR2 SVGIG (reference sequence). DNA for the CDR3: TGTGCCTGGAGTTTTGGACAGGGAGCCCGGGGGACCTACGAGCAGTACTTC. Translation gives CAWSFGQGARGTYEQYF.

This clonotype was found a few times. The rearrangement uses TRBV28 and TRBJ1-2; D is unresolved. This CDR3 has 15 residues. Germline-derived CDR1 and CDR2 are MDHEN and SYDVKM. Trimming cost V 1 base and J 4 bases, with 13 bases left between them. The CDR3 sequence: CASSLLGSTAYGYTF. CDR3 nucleotide sequence: TGTGCCAGCAGTTTATTGGGCAGCACTGCCTATGGCTACACCTTC.

There are many counts of this clonotype. The chain employs TRBV24-1 and TRBJ2-7, with 7 bases fitting TRBD1. Germline CDR1 reads KGHDR; CDR2 reads SFDVKD. V lost 4 bases and J lost 6; bases outside the gene matches: 14. This CDR3 is built from 16 residues. CDR3 DNA: TGTGCCACCAGTGACCAGACAGGGTGGCCCAATACCGAGCAGTACTTC. Translated: CATSDQTGWPNTEQYF.

V is TRBV6-5 and J is TRBJ2-3; D not resolved. V dropped 2 bases and J dropped 2 bases, with 5 bases sitting between them. Looked up from germline, CDR1 is MNHEY and CDR2 is SVGAGI. The length of the CDR3 is 13 residues. The CDR3 loop reads CASSYGDTDTQYF. The CDR3 bases are TGTGCCAGCAGTTACGGGGACACAGATACGCAGTATTTT.

This clonotype was seen a few times. The CDR3: CASSYSLGPNYGYTF. In DNA, the CDR3 is TGTGCCAGCAGTTACTCCCTTGGACCTAACTATGGCTACACCTTC. This chain joins TRBV6-7 and TRBJ1-2, with no clear D. TRBV6-7 is an ORF for which the function is uncertain. Between the trimmed V and J ends, which lost 0 bases and 0 bases, there was a span of 8 bases. The CDR3 is 15 residues long.

This clonotype was seen only a few times. The V gene is TRBV12-3 or TRBV12-4, the J gene TRBJ1-2; D might be TRBD1 (5 bases). V lost 3 bases to trimming and J lost 8 bases, with 16 bases between them. The CDR3 sequence is 14 residues long. CDR3 sequence reads: CASSLQGRPSGYTF. The DNA for the CDR3 is TGTGCCAGCAGTTTGCAGGGCCGGCCGAGCGGCTACACCTTC.

There are a few counts of this clonotype. The rearrangement links TRBV2 to TRBJ2-3; 10 bases agree with TRBD2. CDR1 and CDR2 from the germline V gene are SNHLY and FYNNEI. CDR3 length: 15 amino acids. Losses at the gene ends were 7 bases for V and 3 bases for J; bases not matched to a gene: 7. This chain's CDR3 is CASKLVGLATDTQYF. CDR3 nucleotide sequence: TGTGCCAGCAAATTGGTGGGACTAGCGACAGATACGCAGTATTTT. Complete variable domain (other parts from reference TRBV2 and TRBJ2-3): EPEVTQTPSHQVTQMGQEVILRCVPISNHLYFYWYRQILGQKVEFLVSFYNNEISEKSEIFDDQFSVERPDGSNFTLKIRSTKLEDSAMYFCASKLVGLATDTQYFGPGTRLTVL.

This chain links TRBV4-1 with TRBJ1-6; 7 bases are a match to TRBD1. The CDR3 has 14 residues. The germline V gene has CDR1 MGHRA and CDR2 YSYEKL. The V gene end was trimmed by 5 bases and the J gene end by 8 bases; junction bases not matched to a gene: 6. In DNA form, the CDR3 reads TGCGCCAGCAGCTTTGACAGGGTGTATTCACCCCTCCACTTT. Translation gives CASSFDRVYSPLHF.

The gene calls are TRBV11-2 and TRBJ2-3; a weak D match, TRBD2 (7 bases). Per the germline V gene, CDR1 is SGHAT and CDR2 is FQNNGV. This CDR3 has 14 residues. The V end was cut by 8 bases, the J end by 7 bases, with 19 bases between. CDR3 DNA: TGTGCCAGCTCCCCCTTGGGGGGGCCGAATACGCAGTATTTT. Residues: CASSPLGGPNTQYF.

This clonotype was seen more than once but under ten times. This rearrangement joins TRBV4-1 to TRBJ2-3; D may be TRBD2 (6 bases). CDR1 and CDR2 (germline): MGHRA, YSYEKL. The germline V and J ends were trimmed by 2 bases and 0 bases, with 15 bases remaining between them. The CDR3 is made up of 17 amino acids. The CDR3 loop is CASSQRPWTISTDTQYF. The CDR3 DNA is TGCGCCAGCAGCCAAAGACCCTGGACTATTAGCACAGATACGCAGTATTTT.

The table lists this clonotype with a few counts. The V gene is TRBV12-3 or TRBV12-4, the J gene TRBJ2-3, with TRBD2 matching 14 bases. V lost 7 bases, J lost 5 bases, and 8 bases stayed unmatched. This CDR3 contains 16 residues. The CDR3 region is CASNKGLAGVVDTQYF. DNA for the CDR3: TGTGCCAGCAACAAGGGACTAGCGGGGGTAGTAGATACGCAGTATTTT.

This clonotype was seen only a few times. This rearrangement joins TRBV6-2 or TRBV6-3 to TRBJ2-1; no definite D call. Trimming removed 0 bases from V and 8 bases from J, with 26 bases in between. Per germline, CDR1 MNHEY and CDR2 SVGEGT. The CDR3 length is 19 residues. The CDR3, as DNA: TGTGCCAGCAGTTACTCCACAGTGAGCGTCCCCCGAAGTTCCGATGAGCAGTTCTTC. Translated: CASSYSTVSVPRSSDEQFF.

This clonotype came up a few times. The chain combines TRBV20-1 with TRBJ2-1; TRBD2 matches at 11 bases. The CDR3 extends over 17 amino acids. Germline assignment: CDR1 DFQATT and CDR2 SNEGSKA (reference sequence). Trimming cost V 0 bases and J 6 bases; bases outside gene matches: 10. The CDR3 spells CSARDPTSGGLLNEQFF. The CDR3 region has the DNA TGCAGTGCTAGAGATCCCACTAGCGGGGGACTTCTCAATGAGCAGTTCTTC.

J is TRBJ1-1 and V is TRBV27; 12 nucleotides agree with TRBD1. Trimming took 5 bases from V and 5 from J; bases not matched to a gene: 6. Germline CDR1 MNHEY, CDR2 SMNVEV (reference sequence). The CDR3 is made up of 15 amino acids. The chain's CDR3 is CASSAGTGGFTEAFF. The CDR3 bases are TGTGCCAGCAGTGCGGGGACAGGGGGCTTTACTGAAGCTTTCTTT.

This clonotype was seen many times. This chain uses TRBV28 with TRBJ2-1, with 9 bases fitting TRBD2. The CDR3 runs 15 residues. V shed 7 bases and J 4 bases; nucleotides not matched to a gene: 8. Germline V gene lookup returns CDR1 MDHEN and CDR2 SYDVKM. The CDR3, as DNA: TGTGCCAGCACCGTAGCGGGGGTCGGATACAATGAGCAGTTCTTC. Translated: CASTVAGVGYNEQFF.

This clonotype was counted only a few times. The CDR3: CASSLAPGQIYEQYF. The CDR3 DNA follows: TGTGCCAGCAGCTTGGCCCCGGGACAGATCTACGAGCAGTACTTC. The chain uses TRBV5-4 and TRBJ2-7; 7 bases fit TRBD1. The CDR3 sequence is 15 residues long. J was trimmed by 3 bases and V by 0 bases; bases with no gene match: 6. CDR1 is SGHNT, CDR2 YYREEE, per germline (reference sequence).